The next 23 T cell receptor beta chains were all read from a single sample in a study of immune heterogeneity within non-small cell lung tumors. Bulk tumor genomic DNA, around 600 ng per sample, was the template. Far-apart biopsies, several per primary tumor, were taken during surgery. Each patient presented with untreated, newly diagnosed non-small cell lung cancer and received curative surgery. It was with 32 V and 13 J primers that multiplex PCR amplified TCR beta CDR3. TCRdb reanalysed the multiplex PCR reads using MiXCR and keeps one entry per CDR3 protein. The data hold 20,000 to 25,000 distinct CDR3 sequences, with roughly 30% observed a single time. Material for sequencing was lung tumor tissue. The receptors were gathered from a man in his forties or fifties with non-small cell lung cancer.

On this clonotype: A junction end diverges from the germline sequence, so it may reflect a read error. CDR3 in amino acids: CAHCSKRQHRGAVF. The CDR3 DNA is TGTGCCCACTGTAGCAAGCGGCAACACCGGGGAGCTGTTTTT. The rearrangement joins TRBV11-2 to TRBJ2-2, with a possible D match to TRBD2 (5 bases). The V gene's germline CDR1 is SGHAT and CDR2 FQNNGV. The CDR3 spans 14 residues.

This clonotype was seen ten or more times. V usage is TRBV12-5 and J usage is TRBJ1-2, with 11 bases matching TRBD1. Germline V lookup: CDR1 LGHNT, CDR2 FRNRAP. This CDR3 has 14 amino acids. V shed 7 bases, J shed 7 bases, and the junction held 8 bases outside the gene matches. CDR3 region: CASALGQGVGGYTF. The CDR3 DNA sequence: TGTGCTAGTGCCCTGGGACAGGGGGTCGGTGGCTACACCTTC.

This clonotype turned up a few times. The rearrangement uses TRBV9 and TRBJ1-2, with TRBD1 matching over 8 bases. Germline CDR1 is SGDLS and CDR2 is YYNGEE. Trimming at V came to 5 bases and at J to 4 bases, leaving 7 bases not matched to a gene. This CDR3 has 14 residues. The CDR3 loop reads CASSSQGAGYGYTF. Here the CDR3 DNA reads TGTGCCAGCAGTTCTCAGGGGGCAGGCTATGGCTACACCTTC.

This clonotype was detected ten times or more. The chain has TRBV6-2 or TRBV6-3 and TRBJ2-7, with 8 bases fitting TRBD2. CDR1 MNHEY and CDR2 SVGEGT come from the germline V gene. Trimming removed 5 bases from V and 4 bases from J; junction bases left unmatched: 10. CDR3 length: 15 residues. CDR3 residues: CASSAPGLGNYEQYF. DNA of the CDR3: TGTGCCAGCAGTGCGCCGGGACTAGGCAATTACGAGCAGTACTTC.

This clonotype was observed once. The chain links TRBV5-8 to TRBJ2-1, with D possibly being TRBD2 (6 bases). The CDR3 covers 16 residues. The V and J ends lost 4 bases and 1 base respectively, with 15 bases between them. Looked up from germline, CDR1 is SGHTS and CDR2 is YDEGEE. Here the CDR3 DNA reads TGTGCCAGCAGCGGGGGGTGGAGGTCGTCCTACAATGAGCAGTTCTTC. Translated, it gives CASSGGWRSSYNEQFF.

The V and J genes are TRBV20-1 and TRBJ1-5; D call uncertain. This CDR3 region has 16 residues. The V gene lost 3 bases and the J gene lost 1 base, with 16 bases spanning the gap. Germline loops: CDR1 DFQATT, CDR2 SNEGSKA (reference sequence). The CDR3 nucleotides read TGCAGTGCTAGCCCCGTGACCGACATCAGCAATCAGCCCCAGCATTTT. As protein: CSASPVTDISNQPQHF.

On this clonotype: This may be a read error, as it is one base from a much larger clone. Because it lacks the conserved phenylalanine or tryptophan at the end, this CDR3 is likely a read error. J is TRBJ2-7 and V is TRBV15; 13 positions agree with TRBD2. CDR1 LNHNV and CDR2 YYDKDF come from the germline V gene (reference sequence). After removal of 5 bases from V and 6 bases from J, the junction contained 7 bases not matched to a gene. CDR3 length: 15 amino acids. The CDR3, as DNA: TGTGCCACCAGCCCCCGGACTAGCGGGAGCTCCGAGCAGTACCTC. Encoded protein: CATSPRTSGSSEQYL.

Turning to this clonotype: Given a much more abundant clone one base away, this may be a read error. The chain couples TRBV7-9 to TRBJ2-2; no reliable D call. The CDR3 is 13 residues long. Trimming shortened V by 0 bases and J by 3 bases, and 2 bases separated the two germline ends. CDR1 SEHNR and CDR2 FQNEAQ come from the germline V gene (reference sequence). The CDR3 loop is CASSLAYTGELFF. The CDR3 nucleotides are TGTGCCAGCAGCTTAGCTTACACCGGGGAGCTGTTTTTT.

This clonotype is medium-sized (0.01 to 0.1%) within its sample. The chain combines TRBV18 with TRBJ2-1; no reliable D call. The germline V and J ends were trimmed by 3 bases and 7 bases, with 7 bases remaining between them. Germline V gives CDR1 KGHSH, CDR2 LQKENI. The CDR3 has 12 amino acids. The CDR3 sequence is CASSPERNEQFF. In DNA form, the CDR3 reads TGTGCCAGCTCACCCGAAAGAAATGAGCAGTTCTTC.

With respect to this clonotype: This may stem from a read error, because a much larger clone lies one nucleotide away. The CDR3 DNA reads TGTGACAGCAGCCCTTCCCGGGACACCGAGCAGTACTTC. Its protein product is CDSSPSRDTEQYF. V usage is TRBV3-1 and J usage is TRBJ2-7, with a possible D match to TRBD1 (6 bases). Germline lookup yields CDR1 LGHDT and CDR2 YNNKEL (reference sequence). This CDR3 region has 13 residues.

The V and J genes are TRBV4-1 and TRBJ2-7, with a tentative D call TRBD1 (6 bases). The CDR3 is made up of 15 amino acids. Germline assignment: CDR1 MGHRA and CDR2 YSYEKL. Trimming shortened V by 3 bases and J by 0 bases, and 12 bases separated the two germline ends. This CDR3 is CASSHTGHSSYEQYF. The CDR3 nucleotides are TGCGCCAGCAGCCATACGGGACATAGCTCCTACGAGCAGTACTTC.

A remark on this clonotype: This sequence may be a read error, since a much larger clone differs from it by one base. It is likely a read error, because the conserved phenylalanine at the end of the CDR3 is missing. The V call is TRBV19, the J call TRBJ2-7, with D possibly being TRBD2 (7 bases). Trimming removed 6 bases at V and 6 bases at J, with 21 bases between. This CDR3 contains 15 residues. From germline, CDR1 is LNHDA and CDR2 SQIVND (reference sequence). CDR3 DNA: TGTGCCAGTAGACCCGGTGGCGCCGCGGGGGCCGAGCAGTACTTA. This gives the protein CASRPGGAAGAEQYL.

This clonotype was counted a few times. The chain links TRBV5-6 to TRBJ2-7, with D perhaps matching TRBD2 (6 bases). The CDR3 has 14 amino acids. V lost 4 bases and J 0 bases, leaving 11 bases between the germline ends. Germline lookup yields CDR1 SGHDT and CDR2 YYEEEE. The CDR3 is CASSPGASSYEQYF. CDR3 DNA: TGTGCCAGCAGCCCGGGAGCGAGCTCCTACGAGCAGTACTTC. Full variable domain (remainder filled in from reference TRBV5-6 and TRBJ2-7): DAGVTQSPTHLIKTRGQQVTLRCSPKSGHDTVSWYQQALGQGPQFIFQYYEEEERQRGNFPDRFSGHQFPNYSSELNVNALLLGDSALYLCASSPGASSYEQYFGPGTRLTVT.

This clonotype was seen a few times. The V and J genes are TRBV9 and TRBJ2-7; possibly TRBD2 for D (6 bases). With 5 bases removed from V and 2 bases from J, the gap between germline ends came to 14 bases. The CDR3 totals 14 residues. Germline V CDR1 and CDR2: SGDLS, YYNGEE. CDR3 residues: CASREGNCAYEQYF. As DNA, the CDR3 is TGTGCCAGCAGGGAGGGGAACTGTGCCTACGAGCAGTACTTC.

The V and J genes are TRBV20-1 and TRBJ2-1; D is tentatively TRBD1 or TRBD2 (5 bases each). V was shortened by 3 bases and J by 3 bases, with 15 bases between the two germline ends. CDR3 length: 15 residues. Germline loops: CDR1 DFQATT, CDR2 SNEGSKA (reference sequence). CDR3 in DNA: TGCAGTGCTAGTAGAGAGGGGCGAGGCTACAATGAGCAGTTCTTC. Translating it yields CSASREGRGYNEQFF.

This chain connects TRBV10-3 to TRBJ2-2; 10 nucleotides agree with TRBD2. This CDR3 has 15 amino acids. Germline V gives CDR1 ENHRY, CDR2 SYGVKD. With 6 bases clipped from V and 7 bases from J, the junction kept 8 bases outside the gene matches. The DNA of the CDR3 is TGTGCCATCAGCAAGCGGGAGGGCCGGGACGGGGAGCTGTTTTTT. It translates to CAISKREGRDGELFF.

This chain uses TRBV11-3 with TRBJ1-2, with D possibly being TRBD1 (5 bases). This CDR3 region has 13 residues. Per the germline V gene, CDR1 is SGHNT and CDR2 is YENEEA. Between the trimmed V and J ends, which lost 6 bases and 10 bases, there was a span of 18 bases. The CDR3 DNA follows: TGTGCCAGCAGTCGTTCCCGCCGGGACCTCTACACCTTC. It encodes CASSRSRRDLYTF.

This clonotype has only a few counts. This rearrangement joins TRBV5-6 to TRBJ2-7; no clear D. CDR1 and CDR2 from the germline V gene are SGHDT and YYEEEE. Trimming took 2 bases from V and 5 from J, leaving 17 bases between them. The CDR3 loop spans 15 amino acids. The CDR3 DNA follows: TGTGCCAGCAGCTTTTGGGGTCTCGCGGCCCACGAGCAGTACTTC. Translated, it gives CASSFWGLAAHEQYF. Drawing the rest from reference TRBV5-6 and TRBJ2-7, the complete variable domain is DAGVTQSPTHLIKTRGQQVTLRCSPKSGHDTVSWYQQALGQGPQFIFQYYEEEERQRGNFPDRFSGHQFPNYSSELNVNALLLGDSALYLCASSFWGLAAHEQYFGPGTRLTVT.

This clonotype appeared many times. The CDR3 spells CASSGMGSEAFF. CDR3 bases: TGTGCCAGCAGTGGCATGGGGTCTGAAGCTTTCTTT. The chain uses TRBV2 and TRBJ1-1; the D is unclear. V lost 4 bases, J lost 6 bases, and 9 bases lay in between. The CDR3 extends over 12 amino acids. Germline V gene lookup returns CDR1 SNHLY and CDR2 FYNNEI.

CDR3 sequence reads: CASSPGTSVIGEQFF. The CDR3 DNA reads as TGTGCCAGTAGTCCGGGGACTAGTGTCATCGGTGAGCAGTTCTTC. The genes are TRBV19 and TRBJ2-1; TRBD2 matches at 8 bases. This CDR3 is built from 15 residues. Trimming took 5 bases from V and 9 from J; bases not matched to a gene: 12. Germline V CDR1 and CDR2: LNHDA, SQIVND (reference sequence). Full variable domain (missing parts from reference TRBV19 and TRBJ2-1): DGGITQSPKYLFRKEGQNVTLSCEQNLNHDAMYWYRQDPGQGLRLIYYSQIVNDFQKGDIAEGYSVSREKKESFPLTVTSAQKNPTAFYLCASSPGTSVIGEQFFGPGTRLTVL.

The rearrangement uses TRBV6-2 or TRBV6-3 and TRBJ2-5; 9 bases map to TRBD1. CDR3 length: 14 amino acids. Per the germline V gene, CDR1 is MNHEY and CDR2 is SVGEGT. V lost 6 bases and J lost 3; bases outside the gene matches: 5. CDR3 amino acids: CASSPGQGKETQYF. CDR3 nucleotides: TGTGCCAGCAGCCCTGGACAGGGGAAAGAGACCCAGTACTTC.

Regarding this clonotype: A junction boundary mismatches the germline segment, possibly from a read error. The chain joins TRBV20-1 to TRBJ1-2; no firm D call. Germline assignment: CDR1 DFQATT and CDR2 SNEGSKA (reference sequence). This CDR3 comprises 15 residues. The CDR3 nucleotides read TGCAGTGCTAGAGATCAGTCCGGCTTTGCGTATGGCTACGCCTTC. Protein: CSARDQSGFAYGYAF.

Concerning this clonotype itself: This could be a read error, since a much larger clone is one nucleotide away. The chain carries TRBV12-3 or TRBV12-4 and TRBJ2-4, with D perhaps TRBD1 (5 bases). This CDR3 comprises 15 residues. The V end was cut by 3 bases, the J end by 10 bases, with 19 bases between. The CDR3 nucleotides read TGTGCCAGCAGTTTTCAGTCAGGGCCCCGAAAGATTCAGTACTTC. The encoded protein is CASSFQSGPRKIQYF.